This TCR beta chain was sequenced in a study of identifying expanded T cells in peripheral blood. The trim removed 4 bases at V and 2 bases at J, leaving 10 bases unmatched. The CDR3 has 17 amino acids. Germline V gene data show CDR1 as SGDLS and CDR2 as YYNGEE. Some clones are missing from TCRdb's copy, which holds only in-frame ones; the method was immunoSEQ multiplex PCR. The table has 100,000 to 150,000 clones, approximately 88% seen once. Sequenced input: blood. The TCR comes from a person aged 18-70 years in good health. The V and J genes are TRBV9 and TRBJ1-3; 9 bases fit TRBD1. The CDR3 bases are TGTGCCAGCAGCTTAGGGGGGACAGGGTATACTGGAAACACCATATATTTT. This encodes CASSLGGTGYTGNTIYF.